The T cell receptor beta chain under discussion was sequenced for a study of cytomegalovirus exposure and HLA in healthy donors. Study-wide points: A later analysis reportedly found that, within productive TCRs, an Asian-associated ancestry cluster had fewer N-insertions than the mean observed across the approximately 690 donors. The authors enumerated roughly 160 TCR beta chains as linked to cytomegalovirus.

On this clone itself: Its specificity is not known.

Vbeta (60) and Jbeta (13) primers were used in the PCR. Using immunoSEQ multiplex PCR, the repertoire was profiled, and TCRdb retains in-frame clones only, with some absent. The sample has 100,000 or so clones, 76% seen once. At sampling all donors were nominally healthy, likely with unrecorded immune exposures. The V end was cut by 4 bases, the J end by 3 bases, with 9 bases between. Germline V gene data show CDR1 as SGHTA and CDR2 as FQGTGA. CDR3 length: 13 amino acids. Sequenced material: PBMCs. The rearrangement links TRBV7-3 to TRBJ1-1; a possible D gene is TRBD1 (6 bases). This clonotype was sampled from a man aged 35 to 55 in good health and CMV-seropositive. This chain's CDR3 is CASSWNRDTEAFF. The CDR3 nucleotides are TGTGCCAGCAGCTGGAACAGGGACACTGAAGCTTTCTTT. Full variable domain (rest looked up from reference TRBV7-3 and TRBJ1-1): GAGVSQTPSNKVTEKGKYVELRCDPISGHTALYWYRQSLGQGPEFLIYFQGTGAADDSGLPNDRFFAVRPEGSVSTLKIQRTERGDSAVYLCASSWNRDTEAFFGQGTRLTVV.